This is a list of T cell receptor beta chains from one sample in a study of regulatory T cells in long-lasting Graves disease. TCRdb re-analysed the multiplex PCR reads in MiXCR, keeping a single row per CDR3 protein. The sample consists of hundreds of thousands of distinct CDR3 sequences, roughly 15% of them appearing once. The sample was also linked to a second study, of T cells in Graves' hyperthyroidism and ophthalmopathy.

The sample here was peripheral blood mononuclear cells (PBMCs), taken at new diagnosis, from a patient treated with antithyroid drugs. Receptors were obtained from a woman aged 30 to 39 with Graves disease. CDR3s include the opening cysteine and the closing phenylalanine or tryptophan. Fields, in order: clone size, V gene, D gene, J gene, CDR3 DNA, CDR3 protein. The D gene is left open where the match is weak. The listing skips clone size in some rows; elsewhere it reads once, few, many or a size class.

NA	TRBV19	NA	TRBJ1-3	TGTGCCAGTCGGAATCCTCGGACACCGACTGGAAACACCATATATTTT	CASRNPRTPTGNTIYF
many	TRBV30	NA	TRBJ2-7	TGTGCCTGGAGTCGGCAGAAAAGGGGTTTGACCTACGAGCAGTACTTC	CAWSRQKRGLTYEQYF
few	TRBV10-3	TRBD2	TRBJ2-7	TGTGCCATCAGTGATCCGGGGGGTCCAGGTAGGGGACTATCCTACGAGCAGTACTTC	CAISDPGGPGRGLSYEQYF
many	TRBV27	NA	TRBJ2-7	TGTGCCACTCGGACGGATCGGACAGCTATCTACGAGCAGTACTTC	CATRTDRTAIYEQYF
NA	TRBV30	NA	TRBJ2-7	TGTGCCTGGGGCAGAGGGCAGGGGAAAGCCTACGAGCAGTACTTC	CAWGRGQGKAYEQYF
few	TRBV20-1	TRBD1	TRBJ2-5	TGCAGTCCCGGGACAGAGGTGCTAGAGACCCAGTACTTC	CSPGTEVLETQYF
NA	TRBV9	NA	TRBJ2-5	TGTGCCAGCAGCCAAAGGGACATTGGGGAGACCCAGTACTTC	CASSQRDIGETQYF
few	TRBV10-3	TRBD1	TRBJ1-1	TGTGCCATCAGTGGGGGGACAGGACAGACCGAGAACACTGAAGCTTTCTTT	CAISGGTGQTENTEAFF
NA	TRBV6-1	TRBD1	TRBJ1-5	TGTGCCAGCAATCCACAGGGGGCAAGCAATCAGCCCCAGCATTTT	CASNPQGASNQPQHF
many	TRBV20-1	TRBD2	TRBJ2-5	TGCAGTGCTAGAGCTGCGTTCCGCGGGGGAGAGACCCAGTACTTC	CSARAAFRGGETQYF
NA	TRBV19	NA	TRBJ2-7	TGTGCCAGTAGTATCCTACGAGGGGGGAGCTCCTACGAGCAGTACTTC	CASSILRGGSSYEQYF
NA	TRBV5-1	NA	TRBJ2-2	TGCGCCAGCAGCTTGGATGGTAGGGCGAACACCGGGGAGCTGTTTTTT	CASSLDGRANTGELFF
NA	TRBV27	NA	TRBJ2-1	TGTGCCAGCAGTTCAGCCCCGTCGGGTGAGCAGTTCTTC	CASSSAPSGEQFF
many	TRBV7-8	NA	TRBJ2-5	TGTGCCAGCACCCAAATAGGACACCAGGCAGAGACCCAGTACTTC	CASTQIGHQAETQYF
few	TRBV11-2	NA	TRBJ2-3	TGTGCCAGCGGCTTCGGGTACACAGATACGCAGTATTTT	CASGFGYTDTQYF
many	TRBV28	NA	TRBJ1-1	TGTGCCAGCAGTTACGCTATAGGGCGTGAAGCTTTCTTT	CASSYAIGREAFF
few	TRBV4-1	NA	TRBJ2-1	TGCGCCAGCAGCCAAGATGGGACCAACTACGCCTACAATGAGCAGTTCTTC	CASSQDGTNYAYNEQFF
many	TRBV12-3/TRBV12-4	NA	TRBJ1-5	TGTGCCAGCAGTTCGGGACGGAGCAATCAGCCCCAGCATTTT	CASSSGRSNQPQHF
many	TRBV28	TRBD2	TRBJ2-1	TGTGCCAGCAGTTTACCAATCCTAGCGGGCTCCTACAATGAGCAGTTCTTC	CASSLPILAGSYNEQFF
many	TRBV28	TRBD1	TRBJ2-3	TGTGCCAGCAGTCCAACAGGGGGAAATACGCAGTATTTT	CASSPTGGNTQYF
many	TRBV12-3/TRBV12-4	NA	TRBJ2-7	TGTGCCAGCGTCACCAGGTTCACCTCCTACGAGCAGTACTTC	CASVTRFTSYEQYF
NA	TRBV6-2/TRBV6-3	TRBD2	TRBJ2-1	TGTGCCAGCAGAAGACTAGCGGGAGGGATCGGAGTTAATGAGCAGTTCTTC	CASRRLAGGIGVNEQFF